Following are 4 T cell receptor beta chains from one sample sequenced in a study of shared T cell receptors in the human thymus. The repertoire was sequenced with immunoSEQ multiplex PCR; TCRdb's copy has only in-frame clones and lacks some. The table lists about 660,000 clones, about 89% of them singletons. The sample was also reused in another study, on human thymus T cells.

The sequencing sample was made of thymocytes. These receptors all come from a boy younger than two with a congenital heart defect.

The V gene is TRBV6-5, the J gene TRBJ2-3; a weak D match, TRBD2 (5 bases). The germline gives CDR1 MNHEY, CDR2 SVGAGI. The length of the CDR3 is 16 residues. With 3 bases removed from V and 3 bases from J, the gap between germline ends came to 16 bases. CDR3 coding DNA: TGTGCCAGCAGTTATTCTAGCCCAAAAGGTACAGATACGCAGTATTTT. It yields the protein CASSYSSPKGTDTQYF.

The chain recombines TRBV6-1 with TRBJ1-1; TRBD1 agrees at 7 bases. CDR1 and CDR2 from the germline V gene are MNHNS and SASEGT. V dropped 4 bases and J dropped 7; count of bases not matched to a gene: 6. This CDR3 has 13 residues. The CDR3 DNA reads TGTGCCAGCAGTGCGGGACAGTACCTTGAAGCTTTCTTT. Residues: CASSAGQYLEAFF.

This chain's CDR3 is CASRLAGGSTDTQYF. DNA for the CDR3: TGTGCCAGCAGACTAGCGGGGGGGAGCACAGATACGCAGTATTTT. The J gene is TRBJ2-3, the V gene TRBV27, with 13 bases aligning to TRBD2. Germline values: CDR1 MNHEY, CDR2 SMNVEV (reference sequence). The CDR3 contains 15 residues. The trim removed 6 bases at V and 0 bases at J, leaving 0 bases unmatched.

The chain employs TRBV11-2 and TRBJ2-2, with D possibly matching TRBD1 (5 bases). CDR1 is SGHAT and CDR2 is FQNNGV in the germline V gene. Trimming removed 3 bases from V and 1 base from J, with 15 bases in between. This CDR3 region has 17 residues. The CDR3 sequence: CASSFLSRAMNTGELFF. For the CDR3, the DNA is TGTGCCAGCAGCTTCCTCAGCAGGGCCATGAACACCGGGGAGCTGTTTTTT.